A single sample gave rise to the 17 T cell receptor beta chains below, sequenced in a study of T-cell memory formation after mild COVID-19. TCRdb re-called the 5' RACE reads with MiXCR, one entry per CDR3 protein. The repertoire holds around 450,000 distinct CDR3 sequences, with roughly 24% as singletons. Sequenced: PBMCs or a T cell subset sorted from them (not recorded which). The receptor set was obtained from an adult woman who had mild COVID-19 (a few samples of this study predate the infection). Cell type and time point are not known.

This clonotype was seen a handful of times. This chain's CDR3 is CASSGLVAYNEQFF. CDR3 DNA sequence: TGTGCCAGCAGTGGACTAGTCGCCTACAATGAGCAGTTCTTC. V is TRBV6-4 and J is TRBJ2-1; a weak D match, TRBD2 (6 bases). Germline V gene data show CDR1 as MRHNA and CDR2 as SNTAGT. V lost 4 bases and J 2 bases, leaving 9 bases between the germline ends. The CDR3 is made up of 14 amino acids.

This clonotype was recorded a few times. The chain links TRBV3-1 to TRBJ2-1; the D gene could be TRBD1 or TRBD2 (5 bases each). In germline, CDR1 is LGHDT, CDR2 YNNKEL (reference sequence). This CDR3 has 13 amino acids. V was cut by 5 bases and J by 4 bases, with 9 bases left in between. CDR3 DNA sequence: TGTGCCAGCAGCGGGACCAGATACAATGAGCAGTTCTTC. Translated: CASSGTRYNEQFF.

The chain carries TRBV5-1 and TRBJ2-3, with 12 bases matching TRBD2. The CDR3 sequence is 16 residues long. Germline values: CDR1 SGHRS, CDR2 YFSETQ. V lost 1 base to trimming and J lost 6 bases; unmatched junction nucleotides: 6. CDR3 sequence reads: CASSLSSGGALDTQYF. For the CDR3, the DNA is TGCGCCAGCAGCTTGTCTAGCGGGGGGGCTTTGGATACGCAGTATTTT.

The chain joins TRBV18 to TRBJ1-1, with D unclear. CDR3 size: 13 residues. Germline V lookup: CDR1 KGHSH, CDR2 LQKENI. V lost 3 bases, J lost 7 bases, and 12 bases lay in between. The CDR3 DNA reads TGTGCCAGCTCACCTATCGAGGCGTTTGAAGCTTTCTTT. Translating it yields CASSPIEAFEAFF.

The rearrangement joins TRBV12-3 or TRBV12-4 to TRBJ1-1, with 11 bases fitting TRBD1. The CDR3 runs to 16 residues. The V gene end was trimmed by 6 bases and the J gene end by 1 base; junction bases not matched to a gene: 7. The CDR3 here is CASRPGQGAGNTEAFF. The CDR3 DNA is TGTGCCAGCAGACCTGGACAGGGGGCGGGGAACACTGAAGCTTTCTTT.

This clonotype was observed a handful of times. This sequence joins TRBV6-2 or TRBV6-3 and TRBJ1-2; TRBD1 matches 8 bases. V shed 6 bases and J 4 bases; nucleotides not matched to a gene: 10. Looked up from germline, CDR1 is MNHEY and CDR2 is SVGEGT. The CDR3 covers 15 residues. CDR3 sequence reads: CASSPTQGAGYGYTF. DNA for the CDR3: TGTGCCAGCAGCCCTACCCAGGGGGCAGGCTATGGCTACACCTTC.

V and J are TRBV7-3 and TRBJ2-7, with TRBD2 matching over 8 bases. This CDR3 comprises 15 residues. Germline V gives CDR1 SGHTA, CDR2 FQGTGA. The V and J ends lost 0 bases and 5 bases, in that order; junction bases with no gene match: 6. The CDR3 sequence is CASSLTAGGPNEQYF. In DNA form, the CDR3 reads TGTGCCAGCAGCTTAACCGCGGGAGGACCTAACGAGCAGTACTTC.

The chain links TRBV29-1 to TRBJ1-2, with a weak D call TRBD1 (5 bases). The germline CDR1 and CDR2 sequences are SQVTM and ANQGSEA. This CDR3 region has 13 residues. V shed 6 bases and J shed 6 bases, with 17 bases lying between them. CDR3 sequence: CSVPSRGAHGYTF. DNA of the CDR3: TGCAGCGTCCCCTCTCGAGGGGCTCATGGCTACACCTTC. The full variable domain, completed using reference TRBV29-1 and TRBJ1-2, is SAVISQKPSRDICQRGTSLTIQCQVDSQVTMMFWYRQQPGQSLTLIATANQGSEATYESGFVIDKFPISRPNLTFSTLTVSNMSPEDSSIYLCSVPSRGAHGYTFGSGTRLTVV.

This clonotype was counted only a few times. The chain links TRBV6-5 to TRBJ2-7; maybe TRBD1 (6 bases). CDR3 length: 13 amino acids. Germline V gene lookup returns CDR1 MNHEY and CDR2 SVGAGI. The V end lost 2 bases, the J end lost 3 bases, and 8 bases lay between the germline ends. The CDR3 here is CASSYDRNYEQYF. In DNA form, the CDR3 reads TGTGCCAGCAGTTACGACAGGAACTACGAGCAGTACTTC.

The CDR3 DNA is TGTGCCAGCAGTTACTCTTTGGACATTCAGTACTTC. Protein: CASSYSLDIQYF. This sequence joins TRBV6-2 or TRBV6-3 and TRBJ2-4; D is undetermined. The CDR3 length is 12 residues. The ends were cut back, 0 bases at V and 8 bases at J, with 5 bases in the middle. The V gene's germline CDR1 is MNHEY and CDR2 SVGEGT.

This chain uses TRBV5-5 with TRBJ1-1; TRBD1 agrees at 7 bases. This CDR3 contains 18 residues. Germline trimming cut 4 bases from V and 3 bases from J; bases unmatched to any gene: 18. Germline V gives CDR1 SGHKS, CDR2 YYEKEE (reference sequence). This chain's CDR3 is CASSPEGGILEIDTEAFF. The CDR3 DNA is TGTGCCAGCAGCCCAGAAGGGGGCATTTTGGAGATAGACACTGAAGCTTTCTTT.

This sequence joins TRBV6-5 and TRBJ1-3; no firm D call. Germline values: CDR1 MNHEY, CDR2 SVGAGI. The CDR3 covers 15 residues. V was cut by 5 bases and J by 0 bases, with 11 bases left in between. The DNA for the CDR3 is TGTGCCAGCAGTCGGGAGAAGAGCTCTGGAAACACCATATATTTT. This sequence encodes CASSREKSSGNTIYF.

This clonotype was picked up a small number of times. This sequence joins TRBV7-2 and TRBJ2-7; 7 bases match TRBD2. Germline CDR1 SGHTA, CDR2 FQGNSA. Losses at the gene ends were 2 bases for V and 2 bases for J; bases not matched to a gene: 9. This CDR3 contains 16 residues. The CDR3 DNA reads TGTGCCAGCAGCTTAAACCCCGGCGGGAGCCCCTACGAGCAGTACTTC. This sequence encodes CASSLNPGGSPYEQYF.

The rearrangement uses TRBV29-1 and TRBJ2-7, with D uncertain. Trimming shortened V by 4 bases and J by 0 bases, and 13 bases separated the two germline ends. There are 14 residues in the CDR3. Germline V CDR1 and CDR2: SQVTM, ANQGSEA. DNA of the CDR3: TGCAGCGTTGGAGACCACGGTTCCTCCTACGAGCAGTACTTC. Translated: CSVGDHGSSYEQYF.

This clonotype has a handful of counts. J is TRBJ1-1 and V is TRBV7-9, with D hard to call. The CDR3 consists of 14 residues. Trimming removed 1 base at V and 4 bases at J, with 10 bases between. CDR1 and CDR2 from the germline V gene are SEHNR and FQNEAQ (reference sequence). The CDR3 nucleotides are TGTGCCAGCAGCTTAGGGGGTCACGGCACTGAAGCTTTCTTT. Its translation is CASSLGGHGTEAFF.

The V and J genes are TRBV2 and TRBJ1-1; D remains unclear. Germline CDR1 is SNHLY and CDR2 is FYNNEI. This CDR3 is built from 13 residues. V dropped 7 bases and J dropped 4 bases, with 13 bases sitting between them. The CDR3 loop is CASTMVGSTEAFF. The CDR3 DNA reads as TGTGCCAGCACCATGGTTGGATCCACTGAAGCTTTCTTT.

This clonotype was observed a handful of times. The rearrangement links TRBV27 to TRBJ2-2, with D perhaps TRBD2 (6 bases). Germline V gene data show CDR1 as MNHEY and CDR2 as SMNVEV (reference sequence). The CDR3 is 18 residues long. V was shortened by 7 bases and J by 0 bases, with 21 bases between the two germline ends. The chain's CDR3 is CASTSLAREVANTGELFF. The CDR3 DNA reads TGTGCCAGCACCAGCCTGGCGCGGGAAGTCGCGAACACCGGGGAGCTGTTTTTT.